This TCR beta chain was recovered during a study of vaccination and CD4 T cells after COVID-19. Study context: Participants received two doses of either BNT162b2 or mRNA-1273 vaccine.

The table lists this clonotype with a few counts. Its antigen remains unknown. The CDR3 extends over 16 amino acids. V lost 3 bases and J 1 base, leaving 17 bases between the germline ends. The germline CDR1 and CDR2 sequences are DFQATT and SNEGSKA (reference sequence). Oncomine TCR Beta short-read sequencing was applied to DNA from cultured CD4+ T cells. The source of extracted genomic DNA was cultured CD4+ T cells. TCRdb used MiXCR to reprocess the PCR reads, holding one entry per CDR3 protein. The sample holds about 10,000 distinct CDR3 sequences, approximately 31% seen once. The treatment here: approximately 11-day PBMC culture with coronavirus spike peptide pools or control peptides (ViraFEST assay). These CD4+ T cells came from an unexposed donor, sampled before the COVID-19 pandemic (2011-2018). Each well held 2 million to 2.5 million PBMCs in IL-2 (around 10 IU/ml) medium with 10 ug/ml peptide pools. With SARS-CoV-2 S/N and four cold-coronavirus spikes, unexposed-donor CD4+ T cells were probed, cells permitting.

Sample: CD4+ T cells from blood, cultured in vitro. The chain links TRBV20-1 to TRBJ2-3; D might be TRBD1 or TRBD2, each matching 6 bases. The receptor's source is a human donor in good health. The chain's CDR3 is CSASPRGGARTDTQYF. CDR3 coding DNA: TGCAGTGCTAGTCCCAGGGGCGGGGCCCGCACAGATACGCAGTATTTT.